The next 14 T cell receptor beta chains were all read from a single sample in a study of OX40 agonist ivuxolimab in advanced cancers. The repertoire was sequenced with immunoSEQ multiplex PCR; TCRdb's copy has only in-frame clones and lacks some. Found here are 90,000 to 130,000 clones, roughly 90% of them singletons; the top ten hold about 0.25%. Sequencing used CD4+ or CD8+ T cells sorted from blood, obtained in a trial of the OX40 agonist ivuxolimab. The source of these receptors is an adult with an advanced solid tumor such as melanoma, head and neck, liver or kidney cancer.

In its sample, this clone was seen once. The chain carries TRBV2 and TRBJ2-5, with TRBD2 matching over 9 bases. The J call may be faulty, since TRBJ2-7 better matches the DNA end. Germline CDR1 SNHLY, CDR2 FYNNEI. The CDR3 runs to 15 residues. CDR3 sequence: CASTPRLAETYEQYF. Written as DNA, the CDR3 is TGTGCCAGCACCCCTCGACTAGCGGAGACCTACGAGCAGTACTTC.

V is TRBV10-3 and J is TRBJ1-2, with 9 bases aligning to TRBD1. Germline lookup yields CDR1 ENHRY and CDR2 SYGVKD. V was clipped by 6 bases and J by 2 bases; unmatched bases: 4. The CDR3 totals 14 residues. In nucleotides, the CDR3 is TGTGCCATCAGACGGGACAGGGAAAACTATGGCTACACCTTC. This translates into CAIRRDRENYGYTF.

CDR3 protein: CASRLTANYGYTF. CDR3 bases: TGTGCCAGCAGATTGACAGCTAACTATGGCTACACCTTC. The V call is TRBV28, the J call TRBJ1-2, with D maybe TRBD1 (5 bases). There are 13 residues in the CDR3. Trimming removed 6 bases at V and 0 bases at J, with 8 bases between. Per the germline V gene, CDR1 is MDHEN and CDR2 is SYDVKM.

The chain joins TRBV30 to TRBJ2-2; 9 bases line up with TRBD1. V shed 4 bases and J 5 bases; nucleotides not matched to a gene: 8. The germline gives CDR1 GTSNPN, CDR2 SVGIG (reference sequence). The CDR3 spans 15 residues. CDR3 amino acids: CAWTRDRVYTGELFF. CDR3 in DNA: TGTGCCTGGACGCGGGACAGGGTGTATACCGGGGAGCTGTTTTTT. The variable domain in full, completed from reference TRBV30 and TRBJ2-2, reads SQTIHQWPATLVQPVGSPLSLECTVEGTSNPNLYWYRQAAGRGLQLLFYSVGIGQISSEVPQNLSASRPQDRQFILSSKKLLLSDSGFYLCAWTRDRVYTGELFFGEGSRLTVL.

In the case of this clone: An end of the junction does not agree with germline; a read error may underlie this. The chain couples TRBV18 to TRBJ1-2; 7 positions agree with TRBD1. This CDR3 is 16 amino acids long. Germline V gene lookup returns CDR1 KGHSH and CDR2 LQKENI. This chain's CDR3 is CASSPETGQQRNGYAF. The CDR3 coding sequence is TGTGCCAGCTCACCAGAGACAGGGCAACAGCGGAATGGCTACGCCTTC.

The CDR3 loop reads CASTDGGESNQPQHF. CDR3 DNA sequence: TGTGCCAGCACCGACGGTGGAGAAAGCAATCAGCCCCAGCATTTT. The genes are TRBV7-9 and TRBJ1-5; D unresolved. Trimming cost V 7 bases and J 1 base, with 14 bases left between them. The V gene's germline CDR1 is SEHNR and CDR2 FQNEAQ (reference sequence). The CDR3 length is 15 residues. Variable domain in full (rest from reference TRBV7-9 and TRBJ1-5): DTGVSQNPRHKITKRGQNVTFRCDPISEHNRLYWYRQTLGQGPEFLTYFQNEAQLEKSRLLSDRFSAERPKGSFSTLEIQRTEQGDSAMYLCASTDGGESNQPQHFGDGTRLSIL.

The sample holds one count of this clone. The V call is TRBV5-4, the J call TRBJ2-3, with D uncertain. Germline assignment: CDR1 SGHNT and CDR2 YYREEE (reference sequence). This CDR3 region has 13 residues. With 1 base removed from V and 7 bases from J, the gap between germline ends came to 10 bases. The CDR3: CASSLKGQHTQYF. The CDR3 DNA reads TGTGCCAGCAGCTTGAAAGGCCAGCATACGCAGTATTTT.

Only a few counts were recorded for this clone. The chain uses TRBV5-4 and TRBJ1-3; TRBD1 matches 7 bases. V lost 4 bases, J lost 4 bases, and 8 bases stayed unmatched. The germline V gene has CDR1 SGHNT and CDR2 YYREEE (reference sequence). CDR3 size: 15 residues. CDR3 nucleotides: TGTGCCAGCAGCATAGGGGGCAGAACAGGAAACACCATATATTTT. Protein product: CASSIGGRTGNTIYF. The entire variable domain, with the rest obtained from reference TRBV5-4 and TRBJ1-3, is as follows: ETGVTQSPTHLIKTRGQQVTLRCSSQSGHNTVSWYQQALGQGPQFIFQYYREEENGRGNFPPRFSGLQFPNYSSELNVNALELDDSALYLCASSIGGRTGNTIYFGEGSWLTVV.

The chain's CDR3 is CASSFGVYEKLFF. CDR3 nucleotide sequence: TGTGCCAGCAGTTTTGGGGTATACGAAAAACTGTTTTTT. This chain links TRBV28 with TRBJ1-4, with D unresolved. CDR1 is MDHEN and CDR2 is SYDVKM in the germline V gene. CDR3 length: 13 amino acids. Trimming stripped 3 bases from V and 8 bases from J, with 10 bases between.

The chain combines TRBV5-1 with TRBJ2-5; 12 positions match TRBD2. Germline assignment: CDR1 SGHRS and CDR2 YFSETQ. The J segment lost 3 bases and the V segment lost 2 bases, leaving 11 bases of the junction unmatched. The CDR3 consists of 18 residues. The CDR3 sequence: CASSLGRPRLAGEETQYF. The CDR3 nucleotides read TGCGCCAGCAGCTTAGGGAGACCGCGACTAGCGGGGGAAGAGACCCAGTACTTC.

As for this clone: The junction and the germline gene differ at one end; a read error may be behind it. The same CDR3 arises from other DNA sequences in this sample as well. The V and J genes are TRBV5-1 and TRBJ1-2; TRBD1 aligns across 10 bases. The germline gives CDR1 SGHRS, CDR2 YFSETQ. The CDR3 contains 13 residues. CDR3 sequence: CASSLGQGIGYTF. In nucleotides, the CDR3 is TGTGCCAGCAGCTTGGGACAGGGGATTGGCTACACCTTC. Combining the CDR3 with reference TRBV5-1 and TRBJ1-2 gives the whole variable domain KAGVTQTPRYLIKTRGQQVTLSCSPISGHRSVSWYQQTPGQGLQFLFEYFSETQRNKGNFPGRFSGRQFSNSRSEMNVSTLELGDSALYLCASSLGQGIGYTFGSGTRLTVV.

The chain is built from TRBV13 and TRBJ2-7, with 9 nucleotides matching TRBD1. The V segment lost 5 bases and the J segment 7 bases; nucleotides outside the gene matches: 18. Germline CDR1 is PRHDT and CDR2 is FYEKMQ (reference sequence). The length of the CDR3 is 17 residues. The CDR3 loop reads CASSLTQIYRGRGEQYF. DNA for the CDR3: TGTGCCAGCAGCCTCACTCAAATTTACAGGGGGCGCGGAGAGCAGTACTTC.

The chain combines TRBV9 with TRBJ2-7; TRBD1 matches 9 bases. With V trimmed by 2 bases and J by 2 bases, 5 bases remained unmatched. The CDR3 runs 15 residues. In germline, CDR1 is SGDLS, CDR2 YYNGEE. The CDR3 bases are TGTGCCAGCAGCGTCGGACAGGGGCAGACCTACGAGCAGTACTTC. It translates to CASSVGQGQTYEQYF.

The chain employs TRBV5-6 and TRBJ2-1; 9 bases line up with TRBD1. Germline loops: CDR1 SGHDT, CDR2 YYEEEE. The CDR3 spans 15 residues. V trimming: 4 bases; J trimming: 7 bases; junction bases outside the gene matches: 9. The CDR3 DNA is TGTGCCAGCAGCCCACAGGGGGCCCCATTTAATGAGCAGTTCTTC. Protein sequence: CASSPQGAPFNEQFF.